Following are 3 T cell receptor beta chains from one sample sequenced in a study of beta chain features in type 1 diabetes. Study outcomes and limitations: Shortening that was moderate but significant affected the TCRB CDR3s of Type 1 diabetes patients in all four CD4+ subsets.

These receptors are not linked to any known antigen. Reverse transcription of all isolated RNA meant that expressed TCRB transcripts were sequenced. TCRdb keeps only in-frame clones here, not all; method: immunoSEQ multiplex PCR. The profile shows about 99,000 clones, under 30% of them singletons. The sample comprised central memory CD4+ T cells from blood. The receptors derive from a woman aged 18-35 years with type 1 diabetes.

The rearrangement uses TRBV19 and TRBJ2-1; unclear D gene. Germline V gives CDR1 LNHDA, CDR2 SQIVND (reference sequence). Between the trimmed V and J ends, which lost 5 bases and 0 bases, there was a span of 11 bases. CDR3 length: 15 amino acids. The CDR3: CASSASVSSYNEQFF. Written as DNA, the CDR3 is TGTGCCAGTAGTGCATCGGTGAGCTCCTACAATGAGCAGTTCTTC.

This clone was seen more than once but under ten times. The chain employs TRBV7-3 and TRBJ2-3, with TRBD2 identical over 15 bases. The germline CDR1 and CDR2 sequences are SGHTA and FQGTGA. J lost 8 bases, V lost 4 bases, and 7 bases had no gene match. The CDR3 has 16 residues. CDR3 nucleotides: TGTGCCAGCAGCTCCAGGACTAGCGGGAGGGCCGTTACGCAGTATTTT. Amino acids: CASSSRTSGRAVTQYF.

V usage is TRBV7-2 and J usage is TRBJ1-2, with a weak D call TRBD1 (6 bases). The germline gives CDR1 SGHTA, CDR2 FQGNSA. CDR3 length: 13 residues. V dropped 5 bases and J dropped 5 bases, with 12 bases sitting between them. The CDR3 DNA reads TGTGCCAGCAGCACAGCGGACAGATATGGCTACACCTTC. It encodes CASSTADRYGYTF.